The 13 T cell receptor beta chains listed next were all sequenced from one sample in a study of CD4+ T cells in melanoma. Repertoires were generated with immunoSEQ multiplex PCR, while TCRdb's copy carries only in-frame clones and drops some. The data hold some 150,000 clones, with approximately 91% observed a single time. Source of these receptors: a human donor with melanoma.

V gene TRBV11-2 combines with J gene TRBJ1-1; D might be TRBD1 (6 bases). The CDR3 covers 14 residues. V lost 6 bases and J lost 2, with 13 bases in between. Germline V gene lookup returns CDR1 SGHAT and CDR2 FQNNGV. The CDR3 bases are TGTGCCAGCAGGGCGGGACACTCAAACACTGAAGCTTTCTTT. It is translated as CASRAGHSNTEAFF. The full variable domain, completed using reference TRBV11-2 and TRBJ1-1, is EAGVAQSPRYKIIEKRQSVAFWCNPISGHATLYWYQQILGQGPKLLIQFQNNGVVDDSQLPKDRFSAERLKGVDSTLKIQPAKLEDSAVYLCASRAGHSNTEAFFGQGTRLTVV.

The chain recombines TRBV2 with TRBJ1-2; TRBD1 might be the D (6 bases). This CDR3 spans 14 amino acids. V was cut by 5 bases and J by 8 bases, with 18 bases left in between. The germline V gene has CDR1 SNHLY and CDR2 FYNNEI. CDR3 sequence reads: CASSLIPGAEGYTF. The DNA for the CDR3 is TGTGCCAGCAGTCTCATTCCAGGGGCGGAAGGCTACACCTTC.

The chain couples TRBV7-9 to TRBJ2-7; TRBD2 agrees at 7 bases. The V gene end was trimmed by 5 bases and the J gene end by 5 bases; junction bases not matched to a gene: 6. The germline gives CDR1 SEHNR, CDR2 FQNEAQ (reference sequence). CDR3 length: 13 amino acids. CDR3 nucleotide sequence: TGTGCCAGCAGCCCAGGACTAGGGGACGAGCAGTACTTC. It encodes CASSPGLGDEQYF.

In the case of this clone: Other DNA sequences within the sample encode an identical CDR3. CDR3 residues: CASRRGERPGSAFF. The CDR3 nucleotides are TGCGCCAGCAGACGCGGAGAGAGGCCAGGGAGTGCTTTCTTT. V and J are TRBV5-1 and TRBJ1-1; a possible D gene is TRBD1 (5 bases). The CDR3 loop spans 14 amino acids. The V end was cut by 5 bases, the J end by 11 bases, with 22 bases between. Germline V gene data show CDR1 as SGHRS and CDR2 as YFSETQ.

The chain joins TRBV6-5 to TRBJ2-1; D is unresolved. Germline V lookup: CDR1 MNHEY, CDR2 SVGAGI. The germline V and J ends were trimmed by 2 bases and 10 bases, with 9 bases remaining between them. CDR3 size: 12 residues. The CDR3 coding sequence is TGTGCCAGCAGTTACCAGCAATCGGAGCAGTTCTTC. Translating gives CASSYQQSEQFF.

V gene TRBV20-1 combines with J gene TRBJ2-3; no definite D call. Germline V gene data show CDR1 as DFQATT and CDR2 as SNEGSKA (reference sequence). Trimming stripped 6 bases from V and 5 bases from J, with 9 bases between. The CDR3 length is 11 residues. The chain's CDR3 is CSAPSGDTQYF. CDR3 nucleotide sequence: TGCAGTGCCCCCTCCGGAGATACGCAGTATTTT.

This chain connects TRBV7-9 to TRBJ2-3; 8 bases are shared with TRBD2. The germline gives CDR1 SEHNR, CDR2 FQNEAQ (reference sequence). The CDR3 length is 14 residues. J was trimmed by 6 bases and V by 3 bases; bases with no gene match: 5. The CDR3 here is CASSFGSGVDTQYF. In DNA form, the CDR3 reads TGTGCCAGCAGCTTTGGTAGCGGGGTCGATACGCAGTATTTT. The whole variable domain, filled in from reference TRBV7-9 and TRBJ2-3, reads DTGVSQNPRHKITKRGQNVTFRCDPISEHNRLYWYRQTLGQGPEFLTYFQNEAQLEKSRLLSDRFSAERPKGSFSTLEIQRTEQGDSAMYLCASSFGSGVDTQYFGPGTRLTVL.

The J gene is TRBJ2-1, the V gene TRBV7-8; 12 positions match TRBD2. From germline, CDR1 is SGHVS and CDR2 FQNEAQ. The CDR3 is made up of 16 amino acids. V was pared by 5 bases and J by 7 bases, with 9 bases of the junction left unmatched. CDR3 residues: CASSPRASGGANEQFF. The CDR3, as DNA: TGTGCCAGCAGCCCCCGGGCTAGCGGGGGGGCGAATGAGCAGTTCTTC.

The chain recombines TRBV7-8 with TRBJ2-7, with 7 bases matching TRBD1. Germline CDR1 and CDR2: SGHVS and FQNEAQ. This CDR3 is built from 13 residues. The junction had 6 bases not matched to a gene; V was cut back by 7 bases and J by 3 bases. The CDR3 sequence is CASTRDRDYEQYF. The DNA for the CDR3 is TGTGCCAGCACGCGCGACAGGGACTACGAGCAGTACTTC.

The chain uses TRBV5-1 and TRBJ2-7, with TRBD1 matching over 7 bases. Germline assignment: CDR1 SGHRS and CDR2 YFSETQ. The V segment lost 1 base and the J segment 6 bases; nucleotides outside the gene matches: 4. The CDR3 length is 13 residues. The CDR3 loop is CASSLQQGSEQYF. DNA of the CDR3: TGCGCCAGCAGCTTGCAACAGGGGAGCGAGCAGTACTTC.

The genes are TRBV15 and TRBJ1-1; 8 bases line up with TRBD1. The germline gives CDR1 LNHNV, CDR2 YYDKDF (reference sequence). Germline trimming cut 6 bases from V and 1 base from J; bases unmatched to any gene: 4. The CDR3 spans 14 residues. CDR3 amino acids: CATSVGQANTEAFF. In nucleotides, the CDR3 is TGTGCCACCAGTGTGGGACAGGCGAACACTGAAGCTTTCTTT. Looking up the rest from reference TRBV15 and TRBJ1-1 gives the full variable domain: DAMVIQNPRYQVTQFGKPVTLSCSQTLNHNVMYWYQQKSSQAPKLLFHYYDKDFNNEADTPDNFQSRRPNTSFCFLDIRSPGLGDTAMYLCATSVGQANTEAFFGQGTRLTVV.

The chain links TRBV19 to TRBJ2-7; D is possibly TRBD1 (6 bases). This CDR3 has 14 amino acids. V was cut by 10 bases and J by 3 bases, with 19 bases left in between. Germline V gene data show CDR1 as LNHDA and CDR2 as SQIVND (reference sequence). The CDR3 sequence is CATTPTTGYYEQYF. CDR3 nucleotides: TGTGCCACTACTCCCACGACAGGATACTACGAGCAGTACTTC.

This chain connects TRBV4-1 to TRBJ2-3; D might be TRBD2 (6 bases). Germline-derived CDR1 and CDR2 are MGHRA and YSYEKL. This CDR3 region has 18 residues. V lost 3 bases and J 2 bases, leaving 21 bases between the germline ends. The CDR3 loop is CASSHAGFSAGLTDTQYF. As DNA, the CDR3 is TGCGCCAGCAGCCACGCCGGTTTTTCAGCGGGCCTCACAGATACGCAGTATTTT.